One TCR beta chain is described in this entry. The target antigen is unknown. TCRdb analysed the reads with MiXCR anew, one entry per CDR3 protein. The sample includes about 69,000 distinct CDR3 sequences, about 26% seen only once; the top ten take 45% to 75%. Trimming removed 7 bases at V and 6 bases at J, with 21 bases between. The germline CDR1 and CDR2 sequences are MDHEN and SYDVKM. The CDR3 spans 15 residues. This entry belongs to a study of T cell repertoires in cytomegalovirus infection. Study details: The authors relied on CMV epitopes, both recently identified HLA-C-restricted and well-studied HLA-B-restricted.

Study conclusions and caveats: Summed frequency of shared TCR beta families picked out CMV carriers who also had the relevant HLA. Dominant in the ex vivo response were TCR beta clonotypes restricted by HLA-C and specific for CMV.

This TCR was sampled from a human donor in good health (CMV status not recorded). Some clones in this sample may be carry-over from other donors' samples. Sample: CD8+ T cells from cultured PBMCs, taken from culture after CMV antigen stimulation. The chain joins TRBV28 to TRBJ1-2, with a tentative D call TRBD1 (5 bases). CDR3 DNA sequence: TGTGCCAGCACCTCTGGACACCAAGGGTACGATGGCTACACCTTC. Translated: CASTSGHQGYDGYTF.